This TCR beta chain was sequenced for a study of T cells in Graves' hyperthyroidism and ophthalmopathy (dated by TCRdb to about 2019). With respect to the entire study: Peripheral blood was collected at initial diagnosis, before any treatment. Prospective prediction of ophthalmopathy was tested in an independent validation cohort consisting of about 19 hyperthyroidism patients and approximately 16 patients who later progressed to ophthalmopathy. To identify distinguishing TCR V-J signatures, a discovery cohort of about a hundred patients was used, comprising some 45 with Graves' ophthalmopathy and 57 with stable Graves' hyperthyroidism. TCR Vbeta CDR3 sequencing of some 140 peripheral blood samples (approximately 44 ophthalmopathy, 70 to 85 hyperthyroidism and roughly 17 progressor patients) is reported in the paper. In addition, the study compared T-cell repertoires in thyroid tissue and in blood from roughly 6 Graves' hyperthyroidism patients. The 90 to 100 discovery patients were randomly split 7:3 into training and test sets. Once sampling was done, hyperthyroidism patients were given methimazole at a starting dose of 30 mg daily, whereas ophthalmopathy patients were given high-dose intravenous methylprednisolone.

Here V drops 6 bases and J drops 5 bases, and the junction holds 7 bases not matched to any gene. Taken from cysteine to phenylalanine, the CDR3 has 15 residues. The only DNA kept is the CDR3, 45 bases in frame from the first base. CDR1 and CDR2, per the germline V gene (reference sequence), are MNHEY and SMNVEV. Stable Graves' hyperthyroidism was defined as no progression to ophthalmopathy during 18 months of follow-up. Hyperthyroidism patients were newly diagnosed, with disease duration under 2 months, and aged 18 to 65 years. Any patient with an uncontrolled infection, another autoimmune disease, pregnancy or lactation was excluded. Diagnoses relied on clinical symptoms, serum thyroxine and TRAb, thyroid ultrasound and orbital computed tomography. PBMCs were isolated from 8 to 10 ml of fresh peripheral blood by Ficoll-Paque density gradient centrifugation. Trizol reagent was used to extract total RNA, and RNA quality was then checked on an Agilent 2100 Bioanalyzer.

Overall study outcomes, separate from this receptor: In cross-validation, a model built on a 13 V-J signature told ophthalmopathy apart from stable hyperthyroidism with approximately 90% sensitivity and around 84% specificity, and in testing the same model reached 80%/75%. Most expanded thyroid clonotypes (frequency above 0.001) were also found in blood, which suggests that blood repertoires may mirror thyroid immune responses. In validation, the model predicted progression to ophthalmopathy a median of about 6 months before onset, with roughly 70% sensitivity and 72.22% specificity. Sample size was not statistically predetermined, and investigators were not blinded to group allocation.

The TCR beta CDR3 regions were amplified from RNA transcripts. For the first round of RT-PCR on the TCR CDR3, the HTBI primer set was used together with the Qiagen OneStep RT-PCR kit. A second multiplex PCR round built the libraries, followed by size selection and purification. Sequencing of the libraries was done on an Illumina HiSeq2000 using paired-end 100 bp reads. On the study's bioinformatics: SOAPnuke was used to process the raw data, removing reads that contained adapters or uncalled bases, had a mean Phred below 15, or lacked an exact match to the constant primer or identifier. COPE v1.2.5 was used to merge the high-quality paired reads, and each unique nucleotide sequence was defined as a clonotype. Clonotypes were aligned to IMGT TRBV, TRBD and TRBJ reference segments using MiTCR v1.1. Analysis was restricted to V-J combinations with a frequency above 0.0001, which covered about 99% of repertoires. A TCS score was defined as the ratio between F50 (clonal expansion) and ExV (chaos), using BLOSUM62-based TCRdist between CDR3 peptides within each V-J. Welch's t-statistics and random forest reduced fewer than 600 V-J features to 10 to 15, which were used in a naive Bayes classifier (R e1071). TCRdb ran its own pipeline on the public reads, namely fastp trimming at Q25 and MiXCR clone calling, and kept in-frame beta chains. All rows with the same CDR3 protein become a single entry with the most common DNA and genes. TCRdb, not the authors, supplied the V and J calls. For this sample the table gives around 340,000 distinct CDR3 sequences, of which approximately 14% were detected only once. Around 23% of the sample lies in the top ten.

This clonotype has a handful of counts. This receptor's antigen is unknown. No base quality information exists; no much larger clone differs at one position. The TCR was taken from a woman in her 30s with Graves' hyperthyroidism. The sample comprised blood. The chain couples TRBV27 to TRBJ1-6; 7 of the junction bases match TRBD1. Here the CDR3 is given as CASRPQTGNNSPLHF. The sequence in DNA is TGTGCCAGCAGGCCCCAGACAGGGAATAATTCACCCCTCCACTTT.